The 10 T cell receptor beta chains presented below share a single source sample, sequenced in a study of shared clonotypes between healthy human individuals. Sequenced by immunoSEQ multiplex PCR; TCRdb stores in-frame clones only, minus some. The sample has more than 1 million clones, roughly 74% seen once. Sequencing was performed on memory CD4+ T cells from PBMCs. Subset described: CD45RA-negative fraction. The source of these receptors is a man aged 18-30 years in good health. Some clones in this sample may be carry-over from other donors' samples.

The chain links TRBV28 to TRBJ1-5; D unclear. The length of the CDR3 is 13 residues. V was shortened by 6 bases and J by 3 bases, with 9 bases between the two germline ends. Germline V gene data show CDR1 as MDHEN and CDR2 as SYDVKM. CDR3 bases: TGTGCCAGCAGGGAACGTATCAATCAGCCCCAGCATTTT. This translates into CASRERINQPQHF.

The V gene is TRBV27, the J gene TRBJ2-7; the match to TRBD1 covers 8 bases. CDR1 and CDR2 (germline): MNHEY, SMNVEV (reference sequence). After removal of 5 bases from V and 6 bases from J, the junction contained 9 bases not matched to a gene. This CDR3 spans 14 amino acids. The CDR3 nucleotides are TGTGCCAGCAGTGGACAGGGAACTAGCCTCGAGCAGTACTTC. Protein product: CASSGQGTSLEQYF.

The chain links TRBV11-1 to TRBJ2-1; the match to TRBD2 covers 7 bases. J gave up 0 bases and V 8 bases, and 7 bases lay outside the gene matches. Looked up from germline, CDR1 is SGHAT and CDR2 is FQDESV (reference sequence). The CDR3 consists of 15 residues. CDR3 in amino acids: CASVRDYSSYNEQFF. In DNA, the CDR3 is TGTGCCAGCGTTCGGGACTACAGCTCCTACAATGAGCAGTTCTTC.

The chain is built from TRBV5-8 and TRBJ2-5, with D hard to call. The CDR3 runs to 13 residues. Trimming removed 4 bases at V and 6 bases at J, with 13 bases between. The V gene's germline CDR1 is SGHTS and CDR2 YDEGEE. The CDR3 DNA follows: TGTGCCAGCAGCCCCGCGAGGTTCCAGACCCAGTACTTC. Residues: CASSPARFQTQYF.

The chain couples TRBV5-1 to TRBJ2-5; TRBD2 matches 7 bases. The end of the DNA is better explained by TRBJ2-7, so the J call may be wrong. The CDR3 extends over 16 amino acids. Germline V lookup: CDR1 SGHRS, CDR2 YFSETQ. This chain's CDR3 is CASSSGGGIRSYEQYF. As DNA, the CDR3 is TGCGCCAGCAGCTCGGGGGGAGGGATCCGCTCCTACGAGCAGTACTTC.

The chain combines TRBV4-2 with TRBJ2-5; possible D gene TRBD2, 5 bases. Germline V gene sequence: CDR1 LGHNA, CDR2 YNFKEQ. The CDR3 has 15 residues. Trimming shortened V by 7 bases and J by 0 bases, and 15 bases separated the two germline ends. CDR3 nucleotides: TGTGCCAGCACAAGAGAGGGAACCTACCAAGAGACCCAGTACTTC. Residues: CASTREGTYQETQYF.

This clone was observed a few times. This chain joins TRBV5-4 and TRBJ2-2, with TRBD2 matching 8 bases. CDR3 size: 16 residues. Per germline, CDR1 SGHNT and CDR2 YYREEE (reference sequence). Trimming cost V 4 bases and J 0 bases; bases outside gene matches: 5. In DNA form, the CDR3 reads TGTGCCAGCAGCCGCCGGGGACTAGCGAACACCGGGGAGCTGTTTTTT. Translating it yields CASSRRGLANTGELFF.

This chain uses TRBV27 with TRBJ1-4, with no clear D. Per the germline V gene, CDR1 is MNHEY and CDR2 is SMNVEV (reference sequence). V lost 10 bases to trimming and J lost 4 bases, with 13 bases between them. The CDR3 runs 13 residues. CDR3 loop: CATRQDFNEKLFF. The CDR3 bases are TGTGCCACCCGCCAGGATTTTAATGAAAAACTGTTTTTT. The whole variable domain, filled in from reference TRBV27 and TRBJ1-4, reads EAQVTQNPRYLITVTGKKLTVTCSQNMNHEYMSWYRQDPGLGLRQIYYSMNVEVTDKGDVPEGYKVSRKEKRNFPLILESPSPNQTSLYFCATRQDFNEKLFFGSGTQLSVL.

J is TRBJ1-5 and V is TRBV5-1; D unresolved. The germline V gene encodes CDR1 SGHRS and CDR2 YFSETQ. Trimming removed 4 bases from V and 2 bases from J, with 10 bases in between. This CDR3 contains 14 residues. CDR3 sequence: CASSPGWGNQPQHF. CDR3 in DNA: TGCGCCAGCAGCCCAGGTTGGGGCAATCAGCCCCAGCATTTT.

J is TRBJ2-7 and V is TRBV2, with a possible D match to TRBD1 (6 bases). The CDR3 is made up of 14 amino acids. Trimming removed 4 bases at V and 0 bases at J, with 10 bases between. From germline, CDR1 is SNHLY and CDR2 FYNNEI. CDR3 sequence (DNA): TGTGCCAGCAGTGCCCGGACAGCCTCCTACGAGCAGTACTTC. Amino acid sequence: CASSARTASYEQYF.